This T cell receptor (beta chain) was documented in a study of control samples from healthy donors and cancer patients. Sequencing was performed with immunoSEQ multiplex PCR; in TCRdb, only in-frame clones are kept and a portion is missing. This table holds 250,000 to 300,000 clones, around 79% found once. The table lists this clone with a count of one. CDR1 SEHNR and CDR2 FQNEAQ come from the germline V gene (reference sequence). The CDR3 totals 16 residues. Unmatched junction bases numbered 10, after V lost 3 bases and J lost 6 bases. Sample: PBMCs. The chain recombines TRBV7-9 with TRBJ2-2; TRBD1 agrees at 7 bases. The clonotype was recovered from a woman aged 60-70 years with lung cancer. This chain's CDR3 is CASSFRGGEASGELFF. For the CDR3, the DNA is TGTGCCAGCAGCTTTCGAGGGGGCGAGGCGTCCGGGGAGCTGTTTTTT.